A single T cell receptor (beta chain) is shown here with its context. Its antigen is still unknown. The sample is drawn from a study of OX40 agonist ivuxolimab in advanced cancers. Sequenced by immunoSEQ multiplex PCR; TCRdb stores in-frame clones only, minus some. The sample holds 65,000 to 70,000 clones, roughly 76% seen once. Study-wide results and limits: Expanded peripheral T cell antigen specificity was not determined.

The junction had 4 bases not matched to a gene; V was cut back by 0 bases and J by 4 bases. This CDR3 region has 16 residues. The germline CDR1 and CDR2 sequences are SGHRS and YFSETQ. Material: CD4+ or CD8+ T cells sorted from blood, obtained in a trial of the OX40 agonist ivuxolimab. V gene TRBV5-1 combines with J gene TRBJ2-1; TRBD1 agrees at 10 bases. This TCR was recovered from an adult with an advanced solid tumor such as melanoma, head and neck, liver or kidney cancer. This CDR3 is CASSLGQGASYNEQFF. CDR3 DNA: TGCGCCAGCAGCTTGGGACAGGGGGCGTCGTACAATGAGCAGTTCTTC.